Shown below are 28 T cell receptor beta chains from a single sample sequenced in a study of T cells in localized non-small cell lung cancer. Profiling relied on immunoSEQ multiplex PCR, and the TCRdb table lists in-frame clones only, not all of them. The sample comprises around 79,000 clones, over 60% of which are singletons, and over 15% rests with the top ten. Specimen: PBMCs, collected before any cancer treatment. The receptors were sampled from a man aged 40 to 70 with stage II squamous cell lung carcinoma.

The chain employs TRBV5-4 and TRBJ1-2, with 7 nucleotides matching TRBD1. Germline CDR1 SGHNT, CDR2 YYREEE (reference sequence). V dropped 4 bases and J dropped 2; count of bases not matched to a gene: 8. CDR3 length: 15 amino acids. Here the CDR3 DNA reads TGTGCCAGCAGCGCGCCAGGGGGGGAAAACTATGGCTACACCTTC. It encodes CASSAPGGENYGYTF.

This clone has a handful of counts. The chain joins TRBV6-5 to TRBJ2-2; the match to TRBD2 covers 12 bases. V shed 4 bases and J 10 bases; nucleotides not matched to a gene: 7. The CDR3 extends over 15 amino acids. Germline V gives CDR1 MNHEY, CDR2 SVGAGI. The chain's CDR3 is CASSWSSGRAAELFF. For the CDR3, the DNA is TGTGCCAGCAGTTGGTCTAGCGGGAGGGCCGCGGAGCTGTTTTTT.

This clone showed up just once. The chain joins TRBV6-4 to TRBJ2-5; no definite D call. The germline CDR1 and CDR2 sequences are MRHNA and SNTAGT. V was trimmed by 7 bases and J by 5 bases, leaving 14 bases between them. The CDR3 is made up of 13 amino acids. CDR3 coding DNA: TGTGCCAGCACTGCTAGGGTGATCGAGACCCAGTACTTC. Protein sequence: CASTARVIETQYF.

Of note for this clone: Other nucleotide sequences from this sample produce the same CDR3. V usage is TRBV6-1 and J usage is TRBJ2-7, with D uncertain. Per the germline V gene, CDR1 is MNHNS and CDR2 is SASEGT. The ends were cut back, 2 bases at V and 3 bases at J, with 5 bases in the middle. The CDR3 has 12 amino acids. The CDR3 spells CASSERGYEQYF. The CDR3 DNA is TGTGCCAGCAGTGAACGAGGCTACGAGCAGTACTTC.

The chain carries TRBV28 and TRBJ1-1; D gene uncertain. CDR3 length: 13 residues. CDR1 and CDR2 (germline): MDHEN, SYDVKM. V was cut by 1 base and J by 2 bases, with 5 bases left in between. The CDR3 DNA reads as TGTGCCAGCAGTTTATTCTCCAACACTGAAGCTTTCTTT. This sequence encodes CASSLFSNTEAFF.

This chain joins TRBV19 and TRBJ1-6; possibly TRBD1 for D (5 bases). V lost 5 bases and J lost 5, with 13 bases in between. In germline, CDR1 is LNHDA, CDR2 SQIVND (reference sequence). The CDR3 spans 15 residues. The CDR3 bases are TGTGCCAGTAGTTCCAGGGAGACAGATAATTCACCCCTCCACTTT. Amino acid sequence: CASSSRETDNSPLHF.

This chain links TRBV6-1 with TRBJ2-5; 14 nucleotides agree with TRBD2. The CDR3 length is 15 residues. Germline CDR1 MNHNS, CDR2 SASEGT. The trim removed 4 bases at V and 3 bases at J, leaving 1 base unmatched. CDR3 protein: CASSVTSGGEETQYF. For the CDR3, the DNA is TGTGCCAGCAGTGTGACTAGCGGGGGGGAAGAGACCCAGTACTTC.

The gene calls are TRBV6-4 and TRBJ1-2; 8 positions match TRBD1. The CDR3 totals 13 residues. Losses at the gene ends were 5 bases for V and 4 bases for J; bases not matched to a gene: 3. Germline CDR1 is MRHNA and CDR2 is SNTAGT. The CDR3 DNA is TGTGCCAGCAGTTTCGACAGGGGCTATGGCTACACCTTC. Its translation: CASSFDRGYGYTF.

The chain is built from TRBV9 and TRBJ2-7, with D unclear. The germline V and J ends were trimmed by 4 bases and 1 base, with 9 bases remaining between them. CDR1 SGDLS and CDR2 YYNGEE come from the germline V gene. The CDR3 has 13 residues. The CDR3 DNA reads TGTGCCAGCAGCCTGGACGTTTCCTACGAGCAGTACTTC. Translation gives CASSLDVSYEQYF.

The rearrangement uses TRBV2 and TRBJ1-1, with no clear D. V gave up 7 bases and J gave up 1 base, with 10 bases separating them. Germline V lookup: CDR1 SNHLY, CDR2 FYNNEI. The CDR3 consists of 13 residues. Here the CDR3 DNA reads TGTGCCAGCAAGGACGGGAGGAACACTGAAGCTTTCTTT. The encoded protein is CASKDGRNTEAFF.

The V and J genes are TRBV5-1 and TRBJ2-6; D uncertain. CDR3 length equals 14 residues. Per germline, CDR1 SGHRS and CDR2 YFSETQ. Trimming shortened V by 2 bases and J by 0 bases, and 3 bases separated the two germline ends. In DNA form, the CDR3 reads TGCGCCAGCAGCTTCCTCTCTGGGGCCAACGTCCTGACTTTC. Residues: CASSFLSGANVLTF.

This clone was seen once. The chain carries TRBV7-3 and TRBJ2-1; 8 positions match TRBD2. V shed 4 bases, J shed 4 bases, and the junction held 0 bases outside the gene matches. Per germline, CDR1 SGHTA and CDR2 FQGTGA. The CDR3 has 13 residues. CDR3 sequence reads: CASSSGGYNEQFF. DNA of the CDR3: TGTGCCAGCAGCTCGGGGGGGTACAATGAGCAGTTCTTC. The variable domain in full, with the rest retrieved from reference TRBV7-3 and TRBJ2-1, is GAGVSQTPSNKVTEKGKYVELRCDPISGHTALYWYRQSLGQGPEFLIYFQGTGAADDSGLPNDRFFAVRPEGSVSTLKIQRTERGDSAVYLCASSSGGYNEQFFGPGTRLTVL.

This clone showed up just a few times. This chain joins TRBV5-6 and TRBJ1-1; D is possibly TRBD1 (6 bases). V was cut by 9 bases and J by 5 bases, with 17 bases left in between. This CDR3 is built from 13 residues. Germline loops: CDR1 SGHDT, CDR2 YYEEEE. CDR3 DNA: TGTGCCACTACCACCGGGGGCTGGACTGAAGCTTTCTTT. It is translated as CATTTGGWTEAFF.

In this sample, this clone turned up once. The chain links TRBV4-1 to TRBJ2-7; 9 bases are a match to TRBD1. Germline V lookup: CDR1 MGHRA, CDR2 YSYEKL. Germline trimming cut 4 bases from V and 6 bases from J; bases unmatched to any gene: 10. The CDR3 consists of 15 residues. Here the CDR3 reads CASSPAGTGLGEQYF. In DNA, the CDR3 is TGCGCCAGCAGCCCAGCCGGGACAGGGCTAGGCGAGCAGTACTTC.

This chain links TRBV6-5 with TRBJ1-5, with TRBD1 matching 10 bases. Germline V gives CDR1 MNHEY, CDR2 SVGAGI. CDR3 length equals 15 residues. Trimming cost V 5 bases and J 7 bases; bases outside gene matches: 8. The CDR3 DNA is TGTGCCAGCAGTCCCAGACAGGGGGCGGGGCAGCCCCAGCATTTT. As protein: CASSPRQGAGQPQHF.

This clone appeared many times. This chain joins TRBV11-2 and TRBJ2-7, with TRBD2 matching over 7 bases. Germline CDR1 SGHAT, CDR2 FQNNGV. With 5 bases clipped from V and 2 bases from J, the junction kept 6 bases outside the gene matches. CDR3 length: 14 residues. The CDR3 is CASSLGLGPYEQYF. The CDR3, as DNA: TGTGCCAGCAGCCTTGGACTAGGCCCCTACGAGCAGTACTTC.

The rearrangement links TRBV9 to TRBJ2-5; D possibly matches TRBD1 or TRBD2 (6 bases each). Looked up from germline, CDR1 is SGDLS and CDR2 is YYNGEE. The CDR3 runs 15 residues. The V end lost 3 bases, the J end lost 1 base, and 13 bases lay between the germline ends. The CDR3 loop reads CASSAEWGAQETQYF. Here the CDR3 DNA reads TGTGCCAGCAGCGCCGAATGGGGGGCCCAAGAGACCCAGTACTTC.

The chain combines TRBV5-4 with TRBJ2-3, with TRBD2 identical over 9 bases. CDR3 length: 14 residues. The V and J ends lost 4 bases and 6 bases, in that order; junction bases with no gene match: 6. The V gene's germline CDR1 is SGHNT and CDR2 YYREEE (reference sequence). CDR3 residues: CASSMGLASDTQYF. Here the CDR3 DNA reads TGTGCCAGCAGCATGGGACTAGCATCTGATACGCAGTATTTT. The variable domain in full, completed from reference TRBV5-4 and TRBJ2-3, reads ETGVTQSPTHLIKTRGQQVTLRCSSQSGHNTVSWYQQALGQGPQFIFQYYREEENGRGNFPPRFSGLQFPNYSSELNVNALELDDSALYLCASSMGLASDTQYFGPGTRLTVL.

The genes are TRBV2 and TRBJ2-1; D might be TRBD2 (5 bases). V lost 7 bases, J lost 15 bases, and 16 bases lay in between. The CDR3 consists of 11 residues. CDR1 is SNHLY and CDR2 is FYNNEI in the germline V gene. CDR3 amino acids: CASTVVGEPFF. CDR3 bases: TGTGCCAGCACCGTCGTCGGGGAACCGTTCTTC. Variable domain in full (rest from reference TRBV2 and TRBJ2-1): EPEVTQTPSHQVTQMGQEVILRCVPISNHLYFYWYRQILGQKVEFLVSFYNNEISEKSEIFDDQFSVERPDGSNFTLKIRSTKLEDSAMYFCASTVVGEPFFGPGTRLTVL.

The chain employs TRBV7-2 and TRBJ2-7, with TRBD2 matching over 14 bases. The V segment lost 2 bases and the J segment 4 bases; nucleotides outside the gene matches: 10. The CDR3 runs 18 residues. Germline CDR1 reads SGHTA; CDR2 reads FQGNSA. CDR3 coding DNA: TGTGCCAGCAGCTTACTGGCCGGGACTAGCGGGGGAGGGTACGAGCAGTACTTC. Residues: CASSLLAGTSGGGYEQYF. The variable domain in full, completed from reference TRBV7-2 and TRBJ2-7, reads GAGVSQSPSNKVTEKGKDVELRCDPISGHTALYWYRQSLGQGLEFLIYFQGNSAPDKSGLPSDRFSAERTGGSVSTLTIQRTQQEDSAVYLCASSLLAGTSGGGYEQYFGPGTRLTVT.

J is TRBJ2-1 and V is TRBV30; 8 bases are a match to TRBD2. V gave up 2 bases and J gave up 10 bases; unmatched junction bases: 13. Per germline, CDR1 GTSNPN and CDR2 SVGIG (reference sequence). The CDR3 length is 15 residues. The CDR3 here is CAWSKGLAGHAEQFF. For the CDR3, the DNA is TGTGCCTGGAGTAAGGGGCTAGCGGGTCACGCCGAGCAGTTCTTC.

The V call is TRBV7-2, the J call TRBJ1-5, with D unclear. The germline CDR1 and CDR2 sequences are SGHTA and FQGNSA. This CDR3 comprises 13 residues. Trimming cost V 3 bases and J 8 bases, with 11 bases left between them. DNA for the CDR3: TGTGCCAGCAGCTTCGGGCCCGCGAAGCCCCAGCATTTT. Its translation: CASSFGPAKPQHF.

This rearrangement joins TRBV6-5 to TRBJ2-1; 11 positions match TRBD1. CDR3 length equals 14 residues. V was pared by 11 bases and J by 10 bases, with 13 bases of the junction left unmatched. Germline CDR1 is MNHEY and CDR2 is SVGAGI. CDR3 amino acids: CAFFLGQGAQEQFF. The CDR3 DNA sequence: TGTGCCTTTTTTTTAGGACAGGGGGCTCAGGAGCAGTTCTTC.

V and J are TRBV4-1 and TRBJ2-7; 7 positions match TRBD2. From germline, CDR1 is MGHRA and CDR2 YSYEKL. CDR3 length: 17 amino acids. The V gene end was trimmed by 4 bases and the J gene end by 2 bases; junction bases not matched to a gene: 14. Here the CDR3 DNA reads TGCGCCAGCAGCCCTCTGTCCACCGGGACTACACCCTACGAGCAGTACTTC. Translating it yields CASSPLSTGTTPYEQYF.

This clone was picked up a small number of times. V and J are TRBV30 and TRBJ1-1, with D possibly TRBD1 on 5 matching bases. V dropped 3 bases and J dropped 7 bases, with 12 bases sitting between them. The germline V gene encodes CDR1 GTSNPN and CDR2 SVGIG (reference sequence). The CDR3 sequence is 12 residues long. The CDR3 here is CAWRRTTDEAFF. Written as DNA, the CDR3 is TGTGCCTGGAGGAGGACAACCGATGAAGCTTTCTTT.

This sequence joins TRBV11-2 and TRBJ1-1; 12 bases are a match to TRBD1. The CDR3 length is 18 residues. CDR1 SGHAT and CDR2 FQNNGV come from the germline V gene. Trimming cost V 3 bases and J 4 bases; bases outside gene matches: 12. CDR3 bases: TGTGCCAGCAGCTTTTTACCGGGACAGGGGGCGCGGTTCACTGAAGCTTTCTTT. Encoded protein: CASSFLPGQGARFTEAFF.

For this clone: Within the sample, other DNA sequences also encode this same CDR3. The V and J genes are TRBV5-1 and TRBJ2-1, with D possibly TRBD1 on 5 matching bases. The germline V and J ends were trimmed by 0 bases and 1 base, with 8 bases remaining between them. The CDR3 contains 15 residues. Germline CDR1 reads SGHRS; CDR2 reads YFSETQ. This CDR3 is CASSLARGSYNEQFF. The CDR3 coding sequence is TGCGCCAGCAGCTTGGCTAGGGGATCCTACAATGAGCAGTTCTTC.

On this clone: A junction end diverges from the germline sequence, so it may reflect a read error. The chain recombines TRBV4-1 with TRBJ2-3; a possible D gene is TRBD1 (5 bases). This CDR3 is built from 17 residues. Germline assignment: CDR1 MGHRA and CDR2 YSYEKL. CDR3 DNA: TGCGCCAGCAGCCAATCGGCCCCCAGGGCGAGCACAGATGCGCAGTATTTT. Translation gives CASSQSAPRASTDAQYF.